A single T cell receptor (beta chain) is shown here with its context. The assay was immunoSEQ multiplex PCR, and TCRdb's table has in-frame clones only and misses some. The sample has 6,700 or so clones, approximately 90% seen once. The germline CDR1 and CDR2 sequences are GTSNPN and SVGIG (reference sequence). This CDR3 contains 12 residues. The V gene lost 3 bases and the J gene lost 5 bases, with 11 bases spanning the gap. The data were taken from a study of chemoradiotherapy in HPV16-positive cancers. In the study overall: Functional T-cell assays on a couple of HPV16-positive patients' cells defined candidate HPV-specific clones and common TCR motifs.

The TCR comes from a human donor with HPV-associated anogenital cancer. Sequencing was performed on tumor tissue, taken from a patient who underwent chemoradiotherapy. The chain carries TRBV30 and TRBJ2-7; weak D call: TRBD2 (6 bases). The CDR3 reads CAWSGSEDEQYF. CDR3 sequence (DNA): TGTGCCTGGAGCGGGAGCGAGGACGAGCAGTACTTC.